This is a list of T cell receptor beta chains from one sample in a study of cytomegalovirus exposure and HLA in healthy donors. Assay used: immunoSEQ multiplex PCR; TCRdb lists only in-frame clones, some missing. The sample records over 130,000 clones, about 60% being singletons. The specimen was PBMCs. The receptors here all came from a woman aged 60 to 75 in good health and CMV-seropositive. Both conserved end residues are part of each CDR3. Each record gives: J gene, D gene, clone size, V gene, CDR3 DNA, CDR3 protein. A D gene is named only where the DNA matches it firmly. Not every row has a clone size; where given, it reads once, few, many or a size class.

TRBJ2-5 TRBD2 NA TRBV2 TGTGCCATTTCTAGCGGGAGCGGGCGGACCCAGTACTTC CAISSGSGRTQYF
TRBJ1-5 NA NA TRBV19 TGTGCCAGTAGTATGACGGACACGCAGCCCCAGCATTTT CASSMTDTQPQHF
TRBJ2-6 NA NA TRBV7-3 TGTGCCAGCAGCTTAGATCTAGGCAACGTCCTGACTTTC CASSLDLGNVLTF
TRBJ1-1 NA NA TRBV4-3 TGCGCCAGCAGCCGACAAGGGAACACTGAAGCTTTCTTT CASSRQGNTEAFF
TRBJ2-2 TRBD1 NA TRBV9 TGTGCCAGCAGCGTAGAACAGGGGGCTAACACCGGGGAGCTGTTTTTT CASSVEQGANTGELFF
TRBJ1-5 TRBD1 NA TRBV15 TGTGCCACCAGCCGAGGCCGGGGACAGGGGGCTGGCAATCAGCCCCAGCATTTT CATSRGRGQGAGNQPQHF
TRBJ2-7 NA NA TRBV10-1 TGCGCCAGCATCATAACTTGGACAGCCGAGCAGTACTTC CASIITWTAEQYF
TRBJ1-2 NA NA TRBV4-3 TGCGCCAGCAGCCAGGCAAACACGTATGGCTACACCTTC CASSQANTYGYTF
TRBJ2-7 NA NA TRBV11-2 TGTGCCAGCAGCTTAGATAGACTAGACGAGCAGTACTTC CASSLDRLDEQYF
TRBJ2-7 NA NA TRBV25-1 TGTGCCAGCAGTGATCGTTCTAACGGAAGGGGGTCCTACGAGCAGTACTTC CASSDRSNGRGSYEQYF
TRBJ1-5 NA NA TRBV7-2 TGTGCCAGCAGCTTGGTCGGTCCAAATCAGCCCCAGCATTTT CASSLVGPNQPQHF
TRBJ1-4 NA few TRBV4-1 TGCGCCAGCAGCCGCGGCCCCCTCGGATCTAATGAAAAACTGTTTTTT CASSRGPLGSNEKLFF
TRBJ2-1 TRBD1 NA TRBV28 TGTGCCACCACGGTAGGGGGCGCGAGCTCCTACAATGAGCAGTTCTTC CATTVGGASSYNEQFF
TRBJ2-3 NA NA TRBV18 TGTGCCAGCTCACCGGGCGGGAGCACAGATACGCAGTATTTT CASSPGGSTDTQYF
TRBJ2-5 NA NA TRBV2 TGTGCCAGCAGTGTGGGTGAGGAGTACCAAGAGACCCAGTACTTC CASSVGEEYQETQYF
TRBJ1-2 NA NA TRBV6-5 TGTGCCAGCAGTAACCGACAGGCTGGCTACACCTTC CASSNRQAGYTF
TRBJ2-2 TRBD2 NA TRBV5-8 TGTGCCAGCAGCCGGGGACTAGTCCCCGGGGAGCTGTTTTTT CASSRGLVPGELFF
TRBJ1-5 NA few TRBV30 TGTGCCTGGAGTGGAGGGTATAGCAATCAGCCCCAGCATTTT CAWSGGYSNQPQHF
TRBJ2-2 NA NA TRBV21-1 TGTGCGAAGGATCCACCGGAGACAGTGAACACCGGGGAGCTGTTTTTT CAKDPPETVNTGELFF
TRBJ1-3 NA few TRBV5-4 TGTGCCAGCAGCTTCTACAGGGTAAACACCATATATTTT CASSFYRVNTIYF
TRBJ1-2 TRBD1 NA TRBV2 TGTGCCAGCAGTGAAACCGGGACAGGGGGACTTGGCTACACCTTC CASSETGTGGLGYTF
TRBJ1-2 NA NA TRBV5-4 TGTGCCAGCAGCTTGGGACAGGAGACCAACTATGGCTACACCTTC CASSLGQETNYGYTF
TRBJ1-1 TRBD1 once TRBV28 TGTGCCAGCAGCTCTACAGGGGGCGGAACTGAAGCTTTCTTT CASSSTGGGTEAFF
TRBJ1-1 NA NA TRBV2 TGTGCCAGCAGTACAGAAATGAACACTGAAGCTTTCTTT CASSTEMNTEAFF
TRBJ1-4 NA NA TRBV10-2 TGCGCCAGCAGTGAAGTTCCAGGAGGAGAAAAACTGTTTTTT CASSEVPGGEKLFF
TRBJ2-5 TRBD1 NA TRBV28 TGTGCCAGCAGTTATGCTGGACAGGGCAGGATGGAGACCCAGTACTTC CASSYAGQGRMETQYF
TRBJ2-1 NA NA TRBV5-1 TGCGCCAGCAGCTTGGCAACGAGCTCCTACAATGAGCAGTTCTTC CASSLATSSYNEQFF
TRBJ2-5 TRBD2 NA TRBV9 TGTGCCAGCAGCGTAGAGGCGGGAGTAGAGACCCAGTACTTC CASSVEAGVETQYF
TRBJ1-1 NA NA TRBV15 TGTGCCACCAGCAGAGCCGACAGTAGGGGTTCGGCTTTCTTT CATSRADSRGSAFF